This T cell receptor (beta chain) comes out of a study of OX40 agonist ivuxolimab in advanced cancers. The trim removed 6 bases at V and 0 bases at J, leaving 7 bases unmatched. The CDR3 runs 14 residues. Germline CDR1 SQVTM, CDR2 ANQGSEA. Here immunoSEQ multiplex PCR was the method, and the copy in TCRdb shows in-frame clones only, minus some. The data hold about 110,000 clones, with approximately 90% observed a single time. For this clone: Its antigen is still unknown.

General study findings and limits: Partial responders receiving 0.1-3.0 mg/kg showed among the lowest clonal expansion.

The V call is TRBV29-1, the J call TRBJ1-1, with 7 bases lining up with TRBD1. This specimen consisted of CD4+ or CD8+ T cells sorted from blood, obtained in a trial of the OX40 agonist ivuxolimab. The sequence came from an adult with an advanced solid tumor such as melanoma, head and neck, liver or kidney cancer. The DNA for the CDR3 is TGCAGCGTGCGTACCGGGACAGTGAACACTGAAGCTTTCTTT. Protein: CSVRTGTVNTEAFF. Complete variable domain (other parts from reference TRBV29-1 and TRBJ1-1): SAVISQKPSRDICQRGTSLTIQCQVDSQVTMMFWYRQQPGQSLTLIATANQGSEATYESGFVIDKFPISRPNLTFSTLTVSNMSPEDSSIYLCSVRTGTVNTEAFFGQGTRLTVV.